What follows describes a single TCR beta chain. Its antigen is not known. CDR1 is SGHTA and CDR2 is FQGTGA in the germline V gene. The CDR3 extends over 15 amino acids. V lost 5 bases and J lost 2; bases outside the gene matches: 7. This sample was taken from a study of long-term antiretroviral therapy in people with HIV. Study observations and caveats: Older ART regimens may have been in use when blood was drawn between about 2004 and 2018. HIV repertoires spanned tighter CDR3 length ranges than controls did.

Assay version v3.0 of immunoSEQ was used, and it was run at survey level. Clones were read by immunoSEQ multiplex PCR, and TCRdb kept only the in-frame ones, dropping some. The table has under 50,000 clones, around 85% seen once. The TCR originated in a woman between 45 and 65 years old with HIV. The chain joins TRBV7-3 to TRBJ2-3, with 7 positions matching TRBD2. Sequenced here: unsorted PBMCs, sampled 3.1 years after starting antiretroviral therapy. The CDR3 loop is CASSPSSGDTDTQYF. The CDR3 DNA sequence: TGTGCCAGCAGCCCCTCTAGCGGTGACACAGATACGCAGTATTTT.